Listed here is a single T cell receptor (beta chain). The data were obtained in a study of blood T cells in healthy people across ages. A J-beta primer mix and a sample-barcoded 5' primer were used in a second PCR of about 7 to 12 cycles. Each CDR3 protein gets one entry after TCRdb re-called the 5' RACE reads with MiXCR. Of around 700,000 distinct CDR3 sequences in the sample, around 25% were seen once. CDR3 length: 12 residues. CDR1 MDHEN and CDR2 SYDVKM come from the germline V gene. These data also featured in a second study, about T cells of mothers and their children.

This TCR was sampled from a boy aged 5-17 years in good health. The chain employs TRBV28 and TRBJ2-5; D is unresolved. The J call may be faulty, since TRBJ2-7 better matches the DNA end. The sequenced sample consisted of blood. CDR3 residues: CASKSVGYEQYF. The CDR3 coding sequence is TGTGCCAGCAAATCGGTGGGCTACGAGCAGTACTTC.